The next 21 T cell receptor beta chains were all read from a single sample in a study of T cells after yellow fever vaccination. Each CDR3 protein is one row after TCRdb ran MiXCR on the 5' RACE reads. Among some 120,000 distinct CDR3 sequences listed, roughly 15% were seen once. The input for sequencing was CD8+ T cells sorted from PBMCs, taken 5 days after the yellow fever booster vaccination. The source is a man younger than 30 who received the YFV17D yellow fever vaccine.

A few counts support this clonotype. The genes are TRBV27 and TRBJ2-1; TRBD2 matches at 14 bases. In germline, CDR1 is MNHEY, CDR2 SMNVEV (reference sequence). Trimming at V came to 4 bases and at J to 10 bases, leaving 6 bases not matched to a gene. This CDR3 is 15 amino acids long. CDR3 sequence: CASSSGTSGGGEQFF. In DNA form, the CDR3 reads TGTGCCAGCAGTTCGGGGACTAGCGGGGGCGGGGAGCAGTTCTTC.

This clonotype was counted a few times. CDR3 sequence reads: CASSFRGANTGELFF. CDR3 nucleotides: TGTGCCAGCAGTTTTCGGGGGGCGAACACCGGGGAGCTGTTTTTT. V usage is TRBV28 and J usage is TRBJ2-2, with 7 bases aligning to TRBD2. Germline V gene data show CDR1 as MDHEN and CDR2 as SYDVKM. This CDR3 has 15 residues. Trimming cost V 3 bases and J 0 bases; bases outside gene matches: 1. The full variable domain, its missing parts supplied by reference TRBV28 and TRBJ2-2, is DVKVTQSSRYLVKRTGEKVFLECVQDMDHENMFWYRQDPGLGLRLIYFSYDVKMKEKGDIPEGYSVSREKKERFSLILESASTNQTSMYLCASSFRGANTGELFFGEGSRLTVL.

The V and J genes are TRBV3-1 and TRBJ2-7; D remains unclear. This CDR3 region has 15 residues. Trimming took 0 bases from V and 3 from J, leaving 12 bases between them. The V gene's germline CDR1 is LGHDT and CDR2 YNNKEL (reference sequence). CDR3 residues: CASSQDRNSRYEQYF. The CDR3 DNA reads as TGTGCCAGCAGCCAAGATCGTAACAGCCGCTACGAGCAGTACTTC.

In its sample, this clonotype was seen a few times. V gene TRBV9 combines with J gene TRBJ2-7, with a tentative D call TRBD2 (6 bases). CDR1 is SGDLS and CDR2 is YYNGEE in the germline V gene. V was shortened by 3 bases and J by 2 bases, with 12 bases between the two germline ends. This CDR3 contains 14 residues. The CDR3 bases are TGTGCCAGCAGCGGGCGGGGCTCTCCCTACGAGCAGTACTTC. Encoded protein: CASSGRGSPYEQYF.

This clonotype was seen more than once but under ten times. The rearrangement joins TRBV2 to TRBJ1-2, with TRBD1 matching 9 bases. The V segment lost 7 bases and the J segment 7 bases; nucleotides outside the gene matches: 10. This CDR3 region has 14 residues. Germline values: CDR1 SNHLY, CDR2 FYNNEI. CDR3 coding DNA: TGTGCCAGCACCTTTCGGGACAGGGCAGTTGGCTACACCTTC. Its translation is CASTFRDRAVGYTF.

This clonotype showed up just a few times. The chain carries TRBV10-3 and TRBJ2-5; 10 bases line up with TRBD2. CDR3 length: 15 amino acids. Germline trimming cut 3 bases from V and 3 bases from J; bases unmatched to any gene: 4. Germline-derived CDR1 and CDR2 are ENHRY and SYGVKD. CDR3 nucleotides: TGTGCCATCAGTGAACCTACTAGCGGGGAAGAGACCCAGTACTTC. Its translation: CAISEPTSGEETQYF.

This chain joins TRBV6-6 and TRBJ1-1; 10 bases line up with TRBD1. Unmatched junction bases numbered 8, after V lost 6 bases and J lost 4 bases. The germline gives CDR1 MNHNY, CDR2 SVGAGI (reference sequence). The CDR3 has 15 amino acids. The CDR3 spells CASSGRDRGGTEAFF. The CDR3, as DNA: TGTGCCAGCAGCGGCCGGGACAGGGGTGGCACTGAAGCTTTCTTT.

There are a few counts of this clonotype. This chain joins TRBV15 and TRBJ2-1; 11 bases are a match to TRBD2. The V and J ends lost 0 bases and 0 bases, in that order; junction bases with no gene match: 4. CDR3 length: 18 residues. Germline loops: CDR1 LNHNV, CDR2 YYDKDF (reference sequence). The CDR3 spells CATSRELAGAHSYNEQFF. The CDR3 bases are TGTGCCACCAGCAGAGAACTAGCGGGGGCCCACTCCTACAATGAGCAGTTCTTC. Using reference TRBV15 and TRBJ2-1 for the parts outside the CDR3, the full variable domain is DAMVIQNPRYQVTQFGKPVTLSCSQTLNHNVMYWYQQKSSQAPKLLFHYYDKDFNNEADTPDNFQSRRPNTSFCFLDIRSPGLGDTAMYLCATSRELAGAHSYNEQFFGPGTRLTVL.

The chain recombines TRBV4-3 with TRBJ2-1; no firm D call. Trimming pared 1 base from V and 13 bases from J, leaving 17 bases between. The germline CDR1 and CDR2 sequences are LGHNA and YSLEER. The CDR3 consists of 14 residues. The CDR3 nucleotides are TGCGCCAGCAGCCAAGGGGCCCTAGGCAATAGTCAGTTCTTC. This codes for CASSQGALGNSQFF.

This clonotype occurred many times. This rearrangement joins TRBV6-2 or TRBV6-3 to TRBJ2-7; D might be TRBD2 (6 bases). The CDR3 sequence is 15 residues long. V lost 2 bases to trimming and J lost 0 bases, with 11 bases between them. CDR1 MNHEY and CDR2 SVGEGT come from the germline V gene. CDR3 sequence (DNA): TGTGCCAGCAGTTACGGAGGGATTGGCTCCTACGAGCAGTACTTC. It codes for CASSYGGIGSYEQYF.

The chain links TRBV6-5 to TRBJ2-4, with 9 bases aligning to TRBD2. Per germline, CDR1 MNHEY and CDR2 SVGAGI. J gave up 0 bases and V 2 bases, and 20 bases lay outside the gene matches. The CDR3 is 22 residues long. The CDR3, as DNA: TGTGCCAGCAGTTACCGCCCTTACGTCCATCTAGCGGGGAACTTAGCCAAAAACATTCAGTACTTC. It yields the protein CASSYRPYVHLAGNLAKNIQYF.

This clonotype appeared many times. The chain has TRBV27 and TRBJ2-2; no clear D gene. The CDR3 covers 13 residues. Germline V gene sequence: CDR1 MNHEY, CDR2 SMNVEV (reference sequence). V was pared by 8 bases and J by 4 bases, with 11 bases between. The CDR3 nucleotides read TGTGCCAGCGGGCTTCTCTCCACCGGGGAGCTGTTTTTT. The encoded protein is CASGLLSTGELFF.

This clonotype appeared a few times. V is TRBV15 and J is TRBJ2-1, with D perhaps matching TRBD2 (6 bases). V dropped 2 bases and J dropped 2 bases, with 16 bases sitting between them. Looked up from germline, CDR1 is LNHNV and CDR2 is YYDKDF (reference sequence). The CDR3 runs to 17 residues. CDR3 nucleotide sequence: TGTGCCACCAGCAGACTACCGGGACTCCTCACCTACAATGAGCAGTTCTTC. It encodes CATSRLPGLLTYNEQFF.

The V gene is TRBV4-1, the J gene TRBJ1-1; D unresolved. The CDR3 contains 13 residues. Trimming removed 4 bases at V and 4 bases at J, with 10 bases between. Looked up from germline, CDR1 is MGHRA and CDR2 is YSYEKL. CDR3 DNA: TGCGCCAGCAGCCGTAGGGATTTCACTGAAGCTTTCTTT. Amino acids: CASSRRDFTEAFF.

CDR3 residues: CASSDGEDSGTSYEQYF. CDR3 coding DNA: TGTGCCAGCAGTGACGGGGAGGACAGCGGGACGTCCTACGAGCAGTACTTC. The J gene is TRBJ2-7, the V gene TRBV6-4, with a tentative D call TRBD2 (7 bases). V gave up 2 bases and J gave up 1 base, with 18 bases separating them. Germline V gene sequence: CDR1 MRHNA, CDR2 SNTAGT. This CDR3 region has 17 residues.

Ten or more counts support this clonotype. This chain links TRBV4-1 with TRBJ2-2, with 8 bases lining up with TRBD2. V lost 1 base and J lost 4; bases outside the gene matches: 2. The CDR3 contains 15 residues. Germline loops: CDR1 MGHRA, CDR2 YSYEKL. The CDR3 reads CASSQAGGRTGELFF. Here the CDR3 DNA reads TGCGCCAGCAGCCAAGCGGGGGGGCGCACCGGGGAGCTGTTTTTT.

CDR3 nucleotide sequence: TGTGCCAGCAGTTGGGGGGCTTACAATGAGCAGTTCTTC. This sequence encodes CASSWGAYNEQFF. The chain employs TRBV12-3 or TRBV12-4 and TRBJ2-1; D tentatively fits TRBD1 or TRBD2 (6 bases each). The CDR3 totals 13 residues. V lost 4 bases and J lost 4, with 8 bases in between.

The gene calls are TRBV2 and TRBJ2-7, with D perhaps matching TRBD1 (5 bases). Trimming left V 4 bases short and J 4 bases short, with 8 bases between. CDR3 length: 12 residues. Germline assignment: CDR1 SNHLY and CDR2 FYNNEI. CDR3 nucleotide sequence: TGTGCCAGCAGTGTAGGGGTTTACGAGCAGTACGTC. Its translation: CASSVGVYEQYV.

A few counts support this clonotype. CDR3 loop: CASTYPRGGYNEQFF. The CDR3 DNA follows: TGTGCCAGCACCTACCCGCGGGGGGGATACAATGAGCAGTTCTTC. V gene TRBV6-2 or TRBV6-3 combines with J gene TRBJ2-1, with 9 bases fitting TRBD2. The CDR3 covers 15 residues. CDR1 MNHEY and CDR2 SVGEGT come from the germline V gene. V was pared by 7 bases and J by 4 bases, with 8 bases of the junction left unmatched.

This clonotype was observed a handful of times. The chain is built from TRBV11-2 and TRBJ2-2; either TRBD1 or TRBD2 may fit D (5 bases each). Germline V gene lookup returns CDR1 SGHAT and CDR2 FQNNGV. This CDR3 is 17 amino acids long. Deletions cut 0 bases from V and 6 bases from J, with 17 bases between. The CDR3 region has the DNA TGTGCCAGCAGCTTAGATGTCGTCTCCATGGGGGCCGGGGAGCTGTTTTTT. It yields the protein CASSLDVVSMGAGELFF.

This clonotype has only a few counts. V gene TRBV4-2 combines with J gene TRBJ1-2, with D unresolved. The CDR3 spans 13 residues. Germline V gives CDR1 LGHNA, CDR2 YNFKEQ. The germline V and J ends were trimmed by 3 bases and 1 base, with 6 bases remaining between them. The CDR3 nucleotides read TGTGCCAGCAGCCAGAGGCTTAACTATGGCTACACCTTC. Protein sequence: CASSQRLNYGYTF.